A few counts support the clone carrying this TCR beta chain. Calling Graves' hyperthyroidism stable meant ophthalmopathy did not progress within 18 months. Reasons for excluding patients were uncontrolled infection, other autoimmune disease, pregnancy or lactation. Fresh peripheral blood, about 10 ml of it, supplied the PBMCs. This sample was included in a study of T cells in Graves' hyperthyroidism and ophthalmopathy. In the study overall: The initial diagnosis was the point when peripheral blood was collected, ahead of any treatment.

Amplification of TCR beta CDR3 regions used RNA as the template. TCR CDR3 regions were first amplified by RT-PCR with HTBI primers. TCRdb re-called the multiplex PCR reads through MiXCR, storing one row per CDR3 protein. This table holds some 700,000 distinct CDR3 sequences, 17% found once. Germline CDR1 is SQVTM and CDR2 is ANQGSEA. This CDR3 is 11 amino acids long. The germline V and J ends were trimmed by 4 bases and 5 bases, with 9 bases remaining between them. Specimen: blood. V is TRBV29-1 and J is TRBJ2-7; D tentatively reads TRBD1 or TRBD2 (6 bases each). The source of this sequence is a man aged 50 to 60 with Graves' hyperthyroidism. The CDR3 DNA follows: TGCAGCGTTGCGGGGGCAAACGAGCAGTACTTC. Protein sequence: CSVAGANEQYF.